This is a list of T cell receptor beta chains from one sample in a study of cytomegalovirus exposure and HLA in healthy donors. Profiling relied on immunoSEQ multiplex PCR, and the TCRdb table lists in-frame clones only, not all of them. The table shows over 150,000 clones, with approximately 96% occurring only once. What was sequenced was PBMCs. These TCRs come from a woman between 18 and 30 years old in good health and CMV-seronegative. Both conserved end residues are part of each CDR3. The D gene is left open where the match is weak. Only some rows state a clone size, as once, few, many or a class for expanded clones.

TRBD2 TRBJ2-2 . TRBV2 CASSEDRTSGGAGTGELFF TGTGCCAGCAGTGAAGATAGGACTAGCGGGGGGGCAGGCACCGGGGAGCTGTTTTTT
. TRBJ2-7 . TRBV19 CASSHLMGAQQYF TGTGCCAGTAGTCACCTCATGGGGGCCCAGCAGTACTTC
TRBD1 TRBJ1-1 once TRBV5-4 CASSLGTGNTEAFF TGTGCCAGCAGCTTGGGGACAGGGAACACTGAAGCTTTCTTT
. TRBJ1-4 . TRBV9 CASSVDTRDSEKLFF TGTGCCAGCAGCGTAGATACGCGGGACTCTGAAAAACTGTTTTTT
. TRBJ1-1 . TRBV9 CASSDPGGSEAFF TGTGCCAGCAGCGACCCTGGGGGGTCTGAAGCTTTCTTT
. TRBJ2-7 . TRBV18 CASSPVYTSGEQYF TGTGCCAGCTCACCAGTTTACACCTCGGGGGAGCAGTACTTC
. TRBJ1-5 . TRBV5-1 CASSLDPGSSSYQPQHF TGCGCCAGCAGCCTAGACCCCGGGTCTTCATCGTACCAGCCCCAGCATTTT
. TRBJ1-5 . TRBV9 CASSPAGFNQPQHF TGTGCCAGCAGCCCAGCGGGTTTCAATCAGCCCCAGCATTTT
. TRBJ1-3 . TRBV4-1 CASSQGQGAGNTIYF TGCGCCAGCAGCCAAGGTCAGGGTGCTGGAAACACCATATATTTT
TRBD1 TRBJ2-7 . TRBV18 CASSPPPGGYEQYF TGTGCCAGCTCACCACCTCCAGGGGGTTACGAGCAGTACTTC
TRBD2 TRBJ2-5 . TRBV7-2 CASSRLAEETQYF TGTGCCAGCAGCCGACTAGCGGAAGAGACCCAGTACTTC
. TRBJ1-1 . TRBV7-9 CASSARQPPNTEAFF TGTGCCAGCAGCGCCCGACAGCCACCAAACACTGAAGCTTTCTTT
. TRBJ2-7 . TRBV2 CASSLSSYEQYF TGTGCCAGCAGTCTAAGCTCCTACGAGCAGTACTTC
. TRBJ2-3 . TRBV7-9 CASSQRGLPPPDTQYF TGTGCCAGCAGCCAAAGGGGACTCCCACCCCCCGATACGCAGTATTTT
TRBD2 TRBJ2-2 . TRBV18 CASSQGTSDTGELFF TGTGCCAGCTCACAGGGGACTAGTGACACCGGGGAGCTGTTTTTT
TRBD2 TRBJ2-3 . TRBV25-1 CASSDYAGVGTDTQYF TGTGCCAGCAGTGACTACGCGGGGGTTGGCACAGATACGCAGTATTTT
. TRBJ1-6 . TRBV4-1 CASSQDSARNSPLHF TGCGCCAGCAGCCAAGATTCCGCCAGAAATTCACCCCTCCACTTT